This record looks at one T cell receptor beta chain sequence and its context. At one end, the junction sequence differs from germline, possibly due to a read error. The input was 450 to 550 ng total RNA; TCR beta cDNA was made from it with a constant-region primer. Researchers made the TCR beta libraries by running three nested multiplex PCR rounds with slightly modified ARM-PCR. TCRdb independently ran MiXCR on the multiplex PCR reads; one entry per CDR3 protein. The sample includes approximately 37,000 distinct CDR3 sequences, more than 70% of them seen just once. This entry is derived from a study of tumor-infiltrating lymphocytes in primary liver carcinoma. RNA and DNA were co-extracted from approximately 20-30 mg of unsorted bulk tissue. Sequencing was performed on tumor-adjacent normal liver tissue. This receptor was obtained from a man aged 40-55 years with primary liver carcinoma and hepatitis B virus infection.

CDR3 region: CASNYGVSRSGDTQYF. The CDR3 nucleotides read TGTGCCAGCAATTACGGGGTGTCGAGGAGTGGAGATACGCAATATTTT. The chain is built from TRBV6-2 or TRBV6-3 and TRBJ2-3; a possible D gene is TRBD2 (5 bases). This CDR3 comprises 16 residues. The germline CDR1 and CDR2 sequences are MNHEY and SVGEGT.